These 14 T cell receptor beta chains originate from one sample sequenced in a study of regulatory T cells in long-lasting Graves disease. Time point of the sample: persistent/refractory GD, antithyroid drugs over 5 years with positive TRAb. From PBMCs, RNA was extracted and then used to make the TCR library. Through Arm-PCR of CDR3 regions and iRepertoire HTBI primers, TCR beta libraries were built. TCRdb re-called the multiplex PCR reads through MiXCR, storing one row per CDR3 protein. The profile shows 310,000 or so distinct CDR3 sequences, around a fifth of them singletons. The material sequenced was peripheral blood mononuclear cells (PBMCs), taken when the disease was refractory, from a patient treated with antithyroid drugs. These receptors were taken from a female donor with Graves disease.

The rearrangement joins TRBV20-1 to TRBJ2-7; D may match TRBD1 or TRBD2 (5 bases each). Germline V gives CDR1 DFQATT, CDR2 SNEGSKA (reference sequence). This CDR3 is built from 15 residues. The V and J ends lost 3 bases and 1 base respectively, with 16 bases between them. The CDR3 region has the DNA TGCAGTGCTAGTGGCCCGGGGCAAAGGTCCTACGAGCAGTACTTC. Translation: CSASGPGQRSYEQYF.

This clonotype has more than one count but fewer than ten. The chain's CDR3 is CASSPGHTMEETQYF. CDR3 DNA sequence: TGTGCCAGTAGCCCGGGACACACAATGGAGGAGACCCAGTACTTC. The gene calls are TRBV19 and TRBJ2-5; maybe TRBD1 (6 bases). CDR3 length: 15 amino acids. Trimming left V 6 bases short and J 5 bases short, with 19 bases between. Germline V gene data show CDR1 as LNHDA and CDR2 as SQIVND (reference sequence).

This clonotype was detected only a few times. V and J are TRBV18 and TRBJ1-2; no clear D gene. Trimming took 3 bases from V and 5 from J, leaving 16 bases between them. The CDR3 extends over 15 amino acids. CDR1 KGHSH and CDR2 LQKENI come from the germline V gene. CDR3 sequence: CASSPAEVGSYGYTF. The DNA for the CDR3 is TGTGCCAGCTCACCGGCGGAGGTGGGATCATATGGCTACACCTTC.

As to this clonotype: A much larger clone sits a single nucleotide away, making a read error possible. The chain employs TRBV6-6 and TRBJ2-5; possibly TRBD2 for D (5 bases). CDR3 length equals 16 residues. V dropped 0 bases and J dropped 0 bases, with 11 bases sitting between them. CDR1 MNHNY and CDR2 SVGAGI come from the germline V gene (reference sequence). The CDR3 loop reads CASSYSTGKYQETQYF. CDR3 nucleotide sequence: TGTGCCAGCAGTTACTCGACCGGGAAGTACCAAGAGACCCAGTACTTC.

This clonotype was observed many times. The chain links TRBV28 to TRBJ2-7; D not resolved. The germline CDR1 and CDR2 sequences are MDHEN and SYDVKM. Trimming stripped 5 bases from V and 1 base from J, with 9 bases between. There are 13 residues in the CDR3. CDR3 amino acids: CASSPRVSYEQYF. Written as DNA, the CDR3 is TGTGCCAGCAGTCCCAGAGTATCCTACGAGCAGTACTTC.

The rearrangement links TRBV7-2 to TRBJ2-5; perhaps TRBD1 as D (6 bases). The V and J ends lost 0 bases and 5 bases respectively, with 16 bases between them. Looked up from germline, CDR1 is SGHTA and CDR2 is FQGNSA. The CDR3 spans 16 residues. CDR3 coding DNA: TGTGCCAGCAGCTTAGCGGGGCGACAGGTGGGGGAGACCCAGTACTTC. Amino acids: CASSLAGRQVGETQYF. Using reference TRBV7-2 and TRBJ2-5 for the parts outside the CDR3, the full variable domain is GAGVSQSPSNKVTEKGKDVELRCDPISGHTALYWYRQSLGQGLEFLIYFQGNSAPDKSGLPSDRFSAERTGGSVSTLTIQRTQQEDSAVYLCASSLAGRQVGETQYFGPGTRLLVL.

This clonotype appeared once. The V call is TRBV6-5, the J call TRBJ1-5; D is ambiguous. The germline V gene encodes CDR1 MNHEY and CDR2 SVGAGI. The CDR3 sequence is 19 residues long. V lost 2 bases and J 3 bases, leaving 23 bases between the germline ends. The CDR3 DNA reads as TGTGCCAGCAGTTACGGTCCGGAAATGACCTCTGAGGCCAATCAGCCCCAGCATTTT. Its protein product is CASSYGPEMTSEANQPQHF.

The table lists this clonotype with a few counts. The gene calls are TRBV27 and TRBJ2-7, with D perhaps matching TRBD1 (5 bases). The CDR3 totals 16 residues. Trimming pared 5 bases from V and 0 bases from J, leaving 17 bases between. Per the germline V gene, CDR1 is MNHEY and CDR2 is SMNVEV (reference sequence). CDR3 sequence reads: CASSPTAQGRSYEQYF. In nucleotides, the CDR3 is TGTGCCAGCAGTCCCACCGCTCAGGGTCGCTCCTACGAGCAGTACTTC.

This clonotype was picked up a small number of times. The genes are TRBV12-3 or TRBV12-4 and TRBJ1-1; possible D gene TRBD1, 5 bases. This CDR3 contains 14 residues. The V end was cut by 3 bases, the J end by 1 base, with 9 bases between. CDR3 sequence (DNA): TGTGCCAGCAGTTTTGCAGGGCAGAACACTGAAGCTTTCTTT. Protein sequence: CASSFAGQNTEAFF.

The chain links TRBV5-1 to TRBJ2-7, with TRBD2 matching 10 bases. The CDR3 has 14 amino acids. V shed 7 bases, J shed 6 bases, and the junction held 10 bases outside the gene matches. Germline CDR1 reads SGHRS; CDR2 reads YFSETQ. CDR3 residues: CASAASGSPTEQYF. The CDR3 DNA reads as TGCGCCAGCGCTGCTAGCGGGAGTCCCACCGAGCAGTACTTC.

This sequence joins TRBV19 and TRBJ2-2; D is ambiguous. The germline gives CDR1 LNHDA, CDR2 SQIVND (reference sequence). The germline V and J ends were trimmed by 3 bases and 0 bases, with 8 bases remaining between them. This CDR3 spans 15 amino acids. In nucleotides, the CDR3 is TGTGCCAGTAGTATCACACCTGCGAACACCGGGGAGCTGTTTTTT. Translating it yields CASSITPANTGELFF.

This clonotype was counted a few times. The chain recombines TRBV11-2 with TRBJ2-7; 10 bases are shared with TRBD2. This CDR3 is 15 amino acids long. Germline V CDR1 and CDR2: SGHAT, FQNNGV. The trim removed 1 base at V and 6 bases at J, leaving 6 bases unmatched. The CDR3 DNA reads as TGTGCCAGCAGCTTAGTTGGGCTAGCGGGAGCCGAGCAGTACTTC. It encodes CASSLVGLAGAEQYF.

As regards this clonotype: A much more abundant neighbour one base away suggests this may be a read error. V is TRBV28 and J is TRBJ1-3; no firm D call. The CDR3 contains 14 residues. The V gene's germline CDR1 is MDHEN and CDR2 SYDVKM. CDR3 sequence (DNA): TGTGCCAGCCTTAAGCGGAGCTCTGGAAACACCTTATATTTT. This codes for CASLKRSSGNTLYF.

CDR3 sequence (DNA): TGTGCCAGCAGAATTAGCCTACAAGAGACCCAGTACTTC. Translating gives CASRISLQETQYF. The chain is built from TRBV6-1 and TRBJ2-5; D ambiguous. Between the trimmed V and J ends, which lost 6 bases and 2 bases, there was a span of 10 bases. Per germline, CDR1 MNHNS and CDR2 SASEGT. The CDR3 covers 13 residues.